This is a list of T cell receptor beta chains from one sample in a study of shared clonotypes between healthy human individuals. Clones were sequenced by immunoSEQ multiplex PCR, and TCRdb holds only the in-frame ones, with some missing. The table includes some 350,000 clones, approximately 79% detected once. Specimen: memory CD4+ T cells sorted from blood. The receptors were sampled from a man aged 30-40 years in good health. CDR3s include the opening cysteine and the closing phenylalanine or tryptophan. Fields, in order: D gene, CDR3 length, clone size, J gene, V gene, CDR3 DNA, CDR3 protein. A D gene is named only where the DNA matches it firmly. Only some rows state a clone size, as once, few, many or a class for expanded clones.

-	15	-	TRBJ2-1	TRBV11-2	TGTGCCAGCAGCCTTCTAGGATTCTCCTACAATGAGCAGTTCTTC	CASSLLGFSYNEQFF
-	12	-	TRBJ2-1	TRBV2	TGTGCCAGCAGTGATTTTTTCTGGGGGGAATTCTTC	CASSDFFWGEFF
-	15	-	TRBJ2-7	TRBV15	TGTGCCACCAGCAGAGGGGGTGGGAGCTCCTACGAGCAGTACTTC	CATSRGGGSSYEQYF
TRBD2	17	-	TRBJ2-1	TRBV4-3	TGCGCCAGCAGCCAAGGTGATTCGCGGGAGGAAACGAATGAGCAGTTCTTC	CASSQGDSREETNEQFF
-	14	-	TRBJ2-5	TRBV27	TGTGCCAGCAGTTTATTGAGGGGTCGAGGGACCCAGTACTTC	CASSLLRGRGTQYF
TRBD1	13	-	TRBJ1-2	TRBV6-1	TGTGCCAGCAGAACAGGGGTGTCGAATGGCTACACCTTC	CASRTGVSNGYTF
-	10	-	TRBJ2-1	TRBV20-1	TGCAGTGCTTTAGTAAATGAGCAGTTCTTC	CSALVNEQFF
-	16	-	TRBJ2-1	TRBV9	TGTGCCAGCAGCGTATCTGGCGGTTGGGGCGACAATGAGCAGTTCTTC	CASSVSGGWGDNEQFF
-	15	-	TRBJ2-6	TRBV5-6	TGTGCCAGCAGCTTCCGATTCGCAGGGGCCAACGTCCTGACTTTC	CASSFRFAGANVLTF
TRBD1	15	-	TRBJ1-5	TRBV7-2	TGTGCCAGCAGCCCGCAAGGGACAGGGGGACAGCCCCAGCATTTT	CASSPQGTGGQPQHF
-	14	-	TRBJ1-1	TRBV6-5	TGTGCCAGCAGTTACGATACTGCGGGCACTGAAGCTTTCTTT	CASSYDTAGTEAFF
-	13	-	TRBJ2-5	TRBV9	TGTGCCAGCAGCGCCACTCAGGTGGGAACCCAGTACTTC	CASSATQVGTQYF
-	13	once	TRBJ1-1	TRBV25-1	TGTGCCAGCAGTAGGGGCGCGAACACTGAAGCTTTCTTT	CASSRGANTEAFF
-	12	-	TRBJ1-5	TRBV29-1	TGCAGCGTTGTGACAGGCAATCAGCCCCAGCATTTT	CSVVTGNQPQHF
TRBD2	15	few	TRBJ2-1	TRBV19	TGTGCCAGTAGAGCTAGAGCGGGATCCAGCGGTGAGCAGTTCTTC	CASRARAGSSGEQFF
TRBD1	15	many	TRBJ1-4	TRBV7-2	TGTGCCAGCAGCTTAGGGGACAGGGCTAATGAAAAACTGTTTTTT	CASSLGDRANEKLFF
TRBD2	14	-	TRBJ2-7	TRBV2	TGTGCCAGTAAGACTAGCGACTCCTCCTACGAGCAGTACTTC	CASKTSDSSYEQYF
TRBD2	18	-	TRBJ2-7	TRBV11-2	TGTGCCAGCAGCTTAGCCAGAAGCGGGACCCTGACGCCCTACGAGCAGTACTTC	CASSLARSGTLTPYEQYF
-	17	-	TRBJ2-1	TRBV11-2	TGTGCCAGCAGCTTAGATGGACCGTTAAGCTCCTACAATGAGCAGTTCTTC	CASSLDGPLSSYNEQFF
TRBD2	14	-	TRBJ2-1	TRBV11-3	TGTGCCAGCAGCTTCGGGGGGGACGTCAATGAGCAGTTCTTC	CASSFGGDVNEQFF
-	15	-	TRBJ1-1	TRBV5-5	TGTGCCAGCAGCACCTCGACAGAACCCAACACTGAAGCTTTCTTT	CASSTSTEPNTEAFF
-	14	-	TRBJ1-5	TRBV6-1	TGTGCCAGCAGTGACATGGGTTCCGTTCAGCCCCAGCATTTT	CASSDMGSVQPQHF
-	14	-	TRBJ2-7	TRBV28	TGTGCCAGCGCGGGGGCAGGGGCTTCCTACGAGCAGTACTTC	CASAGAGASYEQYF
-	17	-	TRBJ1-5	TRBV18	TGTGCCAGCTCGCCCAGTTTCGGGCAGGTCAACAATCAGCCCCAGCATTTT	CASSPSFGQVNNQPQHF
-	14	-	TRBJ2-2	TRBV10-3	TGTGCCTTCATGCCTGATCGGGGCTACGGGGAGCTGTTTTTT	CAFMPDRGYGELFF
TRBD2	17	few	TRBJ2-1	TRBV19	TGTGCCAGTAGTGTAAAGACTAGCTCGGTTCTTGGTGGTGAGCAGTTCTTC	CASSVKTSSVLGGEQFF
TRBD1	16	-	TRBJ2-2	TRBV27	TGTGCCAGCAGCCGTACCCGACAGGGAAGGCGCGGGGAGCTGTTTTTT	CASSRTRQGRRGELFF
-	14	-	TRBJ2-2	TRBV5-4	TGTGCCAGCAGCTTGGAAGTGCCCACCGGGGAGCTGTTTTTT	CASSLEVPTGELFF
-	11	once	TRBJ1-2	TRBV28	TGTGCCAGCAGCGCACACTATGGCTACACCTTC	CASSAHYGYTF
-	13	-	TRBJ2-1	TRBV2	TGTGCCAGCACCCGGGACTTAGACAATGAGCAGTTCTTC	CASTRDLDNEQFF
TRBD1	15	-	TRBJ2-5	TRBV25-1	TGTGCCAGCAGTGGCTCCGGGACAGCCCAAGAGACCCAGTACTTC	CASSGSGTAQETQYF
TRBD2	15	-	TRBJ2-2	TRBV7-2	TGTGCCAGCAGCTTTTTAGCGGGAGGAATCGGGGAGCTGTTTTTT	CASSFLAGGIGELFF
TRBD2	16	many	TRBJ2-1	TRBV5-6	TGTGCCAGCAGCTTCACTTTCCTAGCGGGAGGTAATGAGCAGTTCTTC	CASSFTFLAGGNEQFF
-	16	once	TRBJ2-1	TRBV5-1	TGCGCCAGCAGCTTGGTGGTGGGGCCCTCCTACAATGAGCAGTTCTTC	CASSLVVGPSYNEQFF
-	13	-	TRBJ2-6	TRBV6-5	TGTGCCAGCAGTAGGGACTCCCTGAATGTCCTGACTTTC	CASSRDSLNVLTF
TRBD2	15	-	TRBJ2-1	TRBV11-2	TGTGCCAGCAGCCCTAGCGGGAGGATCTACAATGAGCAGTTCTTC	CASSPSGRIYNEQFF
-	13	-	TRBJ1-2	TRBV2	TGTGCCAGCAGTGATGAAGCAAACTATGGCTACACCTTC	CASSDEANYGYTF
-	14	-	TRBJ1-2	TRBV28	TGTGCCAGCAGTTTATTAGGGGAGAGCTATGGCTACACCTTC	CASSLLGESYGYTF
TRBD1	18	-	TRBJ2-7	TRBV5-6	TGTGCCAGCAGCTCTAACAGGGGGGCCCAAAGGTTAGGGAGGGAGCAGTACTTC	CASSSNRGAQRLGREQYF
-	16	few	TRBJ1-5	TRBV19	TGTGCCAGTAGCAAACCCGTAGTACAGGGCAATCAGCCCCAGCATTTT	CASSKPVVQGNQPQHF
-	14	few	TRBJ2-1	TRBV7-8	TGTGCCAGCAGCCCCCAGCGGATAGACAATGAGCAGTTCTTC	CASSPQRIDNEQFF
-	13	few	TRBJ1-2	TRBV28	TGTGCCAGCAGTTCCCAGGGGAACTATGGCTACACCTTC	CASSSQGNYGYTF
-	14	-	TRBJ1-1	TRBV19	TGTGCCAGTAGTATTGGACTCCCGAACACTGAAGCTTTCTTT	CASSIGLPNTEAFF
-	14	-	TRBJ1-2	TRBV25-1	TGTGCCAGCAGTGGCCACGGTTGGGGGGGAGGCTACACCTTC	CASSGHGWGGGYTF
TRBD1	15	-	TRBJ2-3	TRBV29-1	TGCAGCGTTGAGGGCGGGGGGACAGGGGCAGATACGCAGTATTTT	CSVEGGGTGADTQYF
-	14	few	TRBJ1-4	TRBV28	TGTGCCAGCAGTGTGACAAGGCCTGGGGAAAAACTGTTTTTT	CASSVTRPGEKLFF
-	18	-	TRBJ1-3	TRBV11-3	TGTGCCAGCAGCCATCTGACTGGAACGGGGAGAGCTGGAAACACCATATATTTT	CASSHLTGTGRAGNTIYF
-	15	-	TRBJ2-7	TRBV27	TGTGCCAGCAGTTTACAGTACGGGGCTGACTACGAGCAGTACTTC	CASSLQYGADYEQYF
TRBD2	15	-	TRBJ2-7	TRBV7-2	TGTGCCAGCAGCTTTCGTAGCGGGAACTCCTACGAGCAGTACTTC	CASSFRSGNSYEQYF
TRBD2	15	-	TRBJ2-7	TRBV6-1	TGTGCCAGCAGTGCGACTAGCGGGCCGTCCTACGAGCAGTACTTC	CASSATSGPSYEQYF
-	14	few	TRBJ1-5	TRBV6-1	TGTGCCAGCAGTACACAGGGAAGCGATCAGCCCCAGCATTTT	CASSTQGSDQPQHF